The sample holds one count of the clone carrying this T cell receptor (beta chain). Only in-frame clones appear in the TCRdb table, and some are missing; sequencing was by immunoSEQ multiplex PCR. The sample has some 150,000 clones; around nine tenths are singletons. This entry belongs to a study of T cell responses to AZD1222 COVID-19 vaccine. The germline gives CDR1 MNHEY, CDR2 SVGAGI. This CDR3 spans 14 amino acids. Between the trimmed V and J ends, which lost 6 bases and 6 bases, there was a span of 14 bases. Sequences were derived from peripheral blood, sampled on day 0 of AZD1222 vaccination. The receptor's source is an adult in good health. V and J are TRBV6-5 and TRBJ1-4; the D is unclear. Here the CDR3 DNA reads TGTGCCAGCAGCCGAAGCGGGTATGATGAAAAACTGTTTTTT. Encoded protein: CASSRSGYDEKLFF.